This TCR beta chain was observed in a study of technical replicates of blood from a few donors. TCRdb's table, derived via immunoSEQ multiplex PCR, lists solely in-frame clones and lacks some. The sample lists approximately 70,000 clones, nearly 97% seen once, with 0.24% in the top ten. This CDR3 spans 14 amino acids. Per germline, CDR1 MDHEN and CDR2 SYDVKM. V was shortened by 6 bases and J by 0 bases, with 10 bases between the two germline ends. The receptor was derived from a human donor in good health. The genes are TRBV28 and TRBJ2-3, with D possibly being TRBD2 (6 bases). The material sequenced was T cells isolated from PBMCs. In nucleotides, the CDR3 is TGTGCCAGCAGCCCCAGCGGGAGCACAGATACGCAGTATTTT. Its translation: CASSPSGSTDTQYF.